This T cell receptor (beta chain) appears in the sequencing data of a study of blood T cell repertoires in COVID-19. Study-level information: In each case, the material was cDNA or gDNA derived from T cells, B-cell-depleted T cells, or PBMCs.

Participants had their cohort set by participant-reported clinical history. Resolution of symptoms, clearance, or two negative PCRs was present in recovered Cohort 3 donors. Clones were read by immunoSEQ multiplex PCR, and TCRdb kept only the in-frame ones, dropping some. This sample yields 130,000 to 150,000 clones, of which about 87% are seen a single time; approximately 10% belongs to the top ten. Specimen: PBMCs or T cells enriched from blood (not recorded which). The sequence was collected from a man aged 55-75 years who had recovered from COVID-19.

The CDR3 here is CASSFGLNTGELFF. The DNA of the CDR3 is TGTGCCAGCAGCTTTGGACTAAACACCGGGGAGCTGTTTTTT. The genes are TRBV13 and TRBJ2-2; D perhaps matches TRBD2 (6 bases). Per germline, CDR1 PRHDT and CDR2 FYEKMQ (reference sequence). V was shortened by 3 bases and J by 2 bases, with 7 bases between the two germline ends. The CDR3 runs 14 residues.